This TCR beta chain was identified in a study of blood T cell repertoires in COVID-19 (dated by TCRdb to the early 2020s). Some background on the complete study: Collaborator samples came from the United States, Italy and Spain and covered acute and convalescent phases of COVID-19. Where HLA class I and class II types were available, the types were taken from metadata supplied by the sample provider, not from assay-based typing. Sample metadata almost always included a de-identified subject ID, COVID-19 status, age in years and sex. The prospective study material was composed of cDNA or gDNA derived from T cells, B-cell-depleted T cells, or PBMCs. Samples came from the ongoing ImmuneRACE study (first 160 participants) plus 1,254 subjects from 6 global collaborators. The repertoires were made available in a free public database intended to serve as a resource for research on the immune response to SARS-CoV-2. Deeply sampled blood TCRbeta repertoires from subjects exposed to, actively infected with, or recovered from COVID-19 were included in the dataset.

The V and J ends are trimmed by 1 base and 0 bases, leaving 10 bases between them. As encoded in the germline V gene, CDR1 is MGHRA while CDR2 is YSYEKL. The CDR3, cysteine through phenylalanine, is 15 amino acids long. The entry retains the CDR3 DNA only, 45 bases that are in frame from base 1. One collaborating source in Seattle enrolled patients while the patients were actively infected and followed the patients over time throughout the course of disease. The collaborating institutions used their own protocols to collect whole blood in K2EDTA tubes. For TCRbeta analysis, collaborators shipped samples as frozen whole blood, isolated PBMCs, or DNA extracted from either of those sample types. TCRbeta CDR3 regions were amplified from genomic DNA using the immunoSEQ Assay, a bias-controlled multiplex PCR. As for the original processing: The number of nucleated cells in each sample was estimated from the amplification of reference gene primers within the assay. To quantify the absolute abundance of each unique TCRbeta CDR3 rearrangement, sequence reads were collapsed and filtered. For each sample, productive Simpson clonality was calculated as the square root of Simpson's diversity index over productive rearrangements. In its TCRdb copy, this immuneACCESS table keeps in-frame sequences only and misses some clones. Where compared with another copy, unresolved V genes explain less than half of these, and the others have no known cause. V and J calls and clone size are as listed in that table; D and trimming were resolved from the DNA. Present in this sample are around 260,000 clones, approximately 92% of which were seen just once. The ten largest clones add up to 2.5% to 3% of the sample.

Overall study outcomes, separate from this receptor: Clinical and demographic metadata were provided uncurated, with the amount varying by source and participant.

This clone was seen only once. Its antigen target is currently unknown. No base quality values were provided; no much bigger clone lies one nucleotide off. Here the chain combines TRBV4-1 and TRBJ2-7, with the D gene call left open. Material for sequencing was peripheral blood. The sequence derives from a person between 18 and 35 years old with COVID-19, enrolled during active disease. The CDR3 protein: CASSQVAESSYEQYF. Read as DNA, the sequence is TGCGCCAGCAGCCAAGTGGCGGAGAGCTCCTACGAGCAGTACTTC.